These 2 T cell receptor beta chains were sequenced from one sample in a study of blood T cell repertoires in COVID-19. TCRdb's table, derived via immunoSEQ multiplex PCR, lists solely in-frame clones and lacks some. The sample has roughly 330,000 clones; around 88% are singletons. Sequenced: peripheral blood. The source of these receptors is a woman aged 50 to 65 with acute or convalescent COVID-19.

V and J are TRBV2 and TRBJ2-3; possibly TRBD2 for D (5 bases). Trimming took off 4 bases at V and 6 bases at J, with 8 bases between the two ends. This CDR3 is built from 12 residues. Germline V gene data show CDR1 as SNHLY and CDR2 as FYNNEI. This CDR3 is CASSVEADTQYF. CDR3 in DNA: TGTGCCAGCAGTGTGGAGGCGGATACGCAGTATTTT.

The chain is built from TRBV11-3 and TRBJ1-2, with a possible D match to TRBD1 (5 bases). There are 13 residues in the CDR3. The V end lost 2 bases, the J end lost 5 bases, and 9 bases lay between the germline ends. Germline V gene sequence: CDR1 SGHNT, CDR2 YENEEA. The CDR3 sequence is CASSLPQGYGYTF. CDR3 nucleotides: TGTGCCAGCAGCTTACCCCAGGGTTATGGCTACACCTTC.